Listed below are T cell receptor beta chains from one sample, sequenced in a study of CD4 T cells in relation to SARS-CoV-2 and coronaviruses. Produced via immunoSEQ multiplex PCR; TCRdb's table is partial and in-frame only. In the table there are 25,000 to 30,000 clones, about three quarters of which are singletons. No antigen is known for these receptors. The sequencing input was CD4+ T cells from PBMCs, cultured in vitro. The receptors shown here come from a human donor in good health. Both conserved end residues are part of each CDR3. D genes are given only for firm matches.

D: NA; V: TRBV14; J: TRBJ1-4; CDR3: CASSRTGSGEKLFF
D: NA; V: TRBV21-1; J: TRBJ1-4; CDR3: CASTGTEREYNEKLFF
D: NA; V: TRBV30; J: TRBJ2-7; CDR3: CACTTDSLSYEQYF
D: TRBD2; V: TRBV5-1; J: TRBJ2-3; CDR3: CASNKAGALDTQYF
D: NA; V: TRBV19; J: TRBJ1-3; CDR3: CASSIGAGPGNTIYF
D: NA; V: TRBV19; J: TRBJ2-7; CDR3: CASSMLGPSYEQYF
D: NA; V: TRBV7-9; J: TRBJ2-3; CDR3: CASSPDADTQYF
D: NA; V: TRBV7-8; J: TRBJ2-5; CDR3: CASSRSQRLPEYPQYF
D: NA; V: TRBV2; J: TRBJ2-7; CDR3: CASSIRSGEYEQYF
D: NA; V: TRBV9; J: TRBJ2-3; CDR3: CASSVGVGPDTQYF
D: NA; V: TRBV4-3; J: TRBJ2-1; CDR3: CASSQLEGNRANEQFF
D: NA; V: TRBV4-1; J: TRBJ1-2; CDR3: CASSQGTGDNYGYTF
D: NA; V: TRBV7-8; J: TRBJ2-3; CDR3: CASSSFLALTDTQYF
D: NA; V: TRBV11-2; J: TRBJ2-3; CDR3: CASSLVEGATQYF
D: TRBD1; V: TRBV6-5; J: TRBJ1-1; CDR3: CASSPTGPNTEAFF
D: NA; V: TRBV2; J: TRBJ2-3; CDR3: CASSADTDTQYF
D: NA; V: TRBV7-9; J: TRBJ1-1; CDR3: CASSLPGKPNTEAFF
D: NA; V: TRBV10-1; J: TRBJ1-3; CDR3: CASQGSGNTIYF
D: TRBD1; V: TRBV2; J: TRBJ1-1; CDR3: CASSVRGLGTEAFF
D: TRBD2; V: TRBV9; J: TRBJ2-2; CDR3: CASSPGTSVTGELFF
D: NA; V: TRBV4-3; J: TRBJ2-5; CDR3: CASSQDQRVAETQYF
D: TRBD1; V: TRBV19; J: TRBJ1-1; CDR3: CASRRGQGTGTEAFF
D: NA; V: TRBV20-1; J: TRBJ2-7; CDR3: CSASGGQRGAYEQYF
D: NA; V: TRBV2; J: TRBJ2-2; CDR3: CASSELGVNTGELFF
D: TRBD2; V: TRBV7-2; J: TRBJ2-7; CDR3: CASRTSGLSSYEQYF
D: NA; V: TRBV27; J: TRBJ1-2; CDR3: CASSLFGTGRANYGYTF
D: NA; V: TRBV5-1; J: TRBJ2-1; CDR3: CASIPVGGSYNEQFF
D: NA; V: TRBV12-3/TRBV12-4; J: TRBJ1-1; CDR3: CASRGAVTEAFF
D: TRBD2; V: TRBV2; J: TRBJ2-2; CDR3: CASSRTSGSAGELFF
D: TRBD1; V: TRBV6-5; J: TRBJ1-6; CDR3: CASSYDRGNNSPLHF
D: TRBD2; V: TRBV18; J: TRBJ2-7; CDR3: CASSPRSGDSYEQYF
D: TRBD2; V: TRBV12-3/TRBV12-4; J: TRBJ2-7; CDR3: CASSLRGVYEQYF
D: NA; V: TRBV10-1; J: TRBJ1-4; CDR3: CASSEGQLKEKLFF
D: NA; V: TRBV6-5; J: TRBJ1-2; CDR3: CASRGLLRDTYGYTF
D: TRBD1; V: TRBV6-5; J: TRBJ1-2; CDR3: CASSFGTANYGYTF